Below, 17 T cell receptor beta chains from the same sample are listed, as sequenced in a study of blood T cell repertoires in COVID-19. This table comes from immunoSEQ multiplex PCR, and its TCRdb copy is limited to in-frame clones, with some not included. The sample has about 55,000 clones; 80% to 85% are singletons. The sequenced material came from peripheral blood. The receptor set was obtained from a woman aged 55-69 years with acute or convalescent COVID-19.

The gene calls are TRBV3-1 (or the pseudogene TRBV3-2) and TRBJ2-6; TRBD1 aligns across 7 bases. From germline, CDR1 is LGHDT and CDR2 YNNKEL (reference sequence). The CDR3 runs to 20 residues. Unmatched junction bases numbered 12, after V lost 0 bases and J lost 1 base. The CDR3, as DNA: TGTGCCAGCAGCCAAGAAAGTAGGGGACAGTATTCATCTGGGGCCAACGTCCTGACTTTC. Translated, it gives CASSQESRGQYSSGANVLTF.

The genes are TRBV7-2 and TRBJ1-4; TRBD1 agrees at 9 bases. V lost 2 bases and J lost 6; bases outside the gene matches: 4. Germline-derived CDR1 and CDR2 are SGHTA and FQGNSA. This CDR3 contains 15 residues. The CDR3, as DNA: TGTGCCAGCAGCTTATTGGGACAGGGAGATGAAAAACTGTTTTTT. Protein sequence: CASSLLGQGDEKLFF.

The V and J genes are TRBV10-3 and TRBJ1-1; D is possibly TRBD1 (5 bases). CDR1 is ENHRY and CDR2 is SYGVKD in the germline V gene. The ends were cut back, 6 bases at V and 3 bases at J, with 14 bases in the middle. The CDR3 length is 14 residues. The CDR3: CAISEAGGDTEAFF. In DNA, the CDR3 is TGTGCCATCAGCGAGGCGGGGGGGGACACTGAAGCTTTCTTT.

V and J are TRBV18 and TRBJ1-2; 10 nucleotides align to TRBD1. Losses at the gene ends were 2 bases for V and 7 bases for J; bases not matched to a gene: 4. The length of the CDR3 is 14 residues. Germline V gene sequence: CDR1 KGHSH, CDR2 LQKENI. CDR3 DNA sequence: TGTGCCAGCTCACCAGACAGGGGGCTCGGTGGCTACACCTTC. It yields the protein CASSPDRGLGGYTF.

V usage is TRBV25-1 and J usage is TRBJ1-6; possibly TRBD1 for D (6 bases). This CDR3 is 15 amino acids long. V lost 4 bases and J 5 bases, leaving 12 bases between the germline ends. Looked up from germline, CDR1 is MGHDK and CDR2 is SYGVNS. The CDR3 coding sequence is TGTGCCAGCAGTGTACAGGGTATCCATAATTCACCCCTCCACTTT. Its translation: CASSVQGIHNSPLHF.

V is TRBV28 and J is TRBJ2-2; TRBD1 matches 8 bases. CDR3 length equals 17 residues. Germline V lookup: CDR1 MDHEN, CDR2 SYDVKM. The V gene end was trimmed by 1 base and the J gene end by 3 bases; junction bases not matched to a gene: 7. This chain's CDR3 is CASSLFPRTGHTGELFF. CDR3 coding DNA: TGTGCCAGCAGTTTATTCCCACGGACAGGGCACACCGGGGAGCTGTTTTTT.

The chain has TRBV3-1 (or the pseudogene TRBV3-2) and TRBJ2-1; TRBD2 matches at 8 bases. Trimming removed 4 bases from V and 5 bases from J; junction bases left unmatched: 7. Germline values: CDR1 LGHDT, CDR2 YNNKEL (reference sequence). CDR3 size: 15 residues. CDR3 sequence (DNA): TGTGCCAGCAGCCCGTGGCGGGGGGCAAACAATGAGCAGTTCTTC. This translates into CASSPWRGANNEQFF.

This clone was seen more than once but under ten times. V gene TRBV7-2 combines with J gene TRBJ1-1, with TRBD1 matching over 7 bases. Trimming at V came to 5 bases and at J to 2 bases, leaving 5 bases not matched to a gene. The CDR3 is 14 residues long. CDR1 is SGHTA and CDR2 is FQGNSA in the germline V gene. CDR3 bases: TGTGCCAGCAGCCTCCGACAGGGAAACACTGAAGCTTTCTTT. Amino acids: CASSLRQGNTEAFF.

This chain uses TRBV20-1 with TRBJ2-1; D gene uncertain. V gave up 0 bases and J gave up 9 bases, with 6 bases separating them. The CDR3 loop spans 11 amino acids. CDR1 and CDR2 (germline): DFQATT, SNEGSKA (reference sequence). The CDR3 DNA reads TGCAGTGCTAGAGATCAGATTGAGCAGTTCTTC. Encoded protein: CSARDQIEQFF.

The rearrangement joins TRBV11-2 to TRBJ2-1; a possible D gene is TRBD2 (6 bases). The length of the CDR3 is 13 residues. V was pared by 0 bases and J by 9 bases, with 9 bases between. In germline, CDR1 is SGHAT, CDR2 FQNNGV. This CDR3 reads CASSLEVTSEQFF. For the CDR3, the DNA is TGTGCCAGCAGCTTAGAGGTGACTAGTGAGCAGTTCTTC.

The V and J genes are TRBV6-5 and TRBJ2-1; possible D gene TRBD2, 5 bases. This CDR3 contains 15 residues. Looked up from germline, CDR1 is MNHEY and CDR2 is SVGAGI. V was cut by 6 bases and J by 7 bases, with 19 bases left in between. The CDR3 nucleotides are TGTGCCAGCAGCGACGGGATAAGGCGGAGGAATGAGCAGTTCTTC. It yields the protein CASSDGIRRRNEQFF.

This clone has just one count. The rearrangement uses TRBV5-1 and TRBJ2-7, with D possibly being TRBD2 (5 bases). Between the trimmed V and J ends, which lost 2 bases and 4 bases, there was a span of 19 bases. Germline CDR1 reads SGHRS; CDR2 reads YFSETQ. The CDR3 runs to 16 residues. The CDR3 DNA sequence: TGCGCCAGCAGCTTAATGGCGGGCTCGGGGTTTTACGAGCAGTACTTC. Translating gives CASSLMAGSGFYEQYF. Using reference TRBV5-1 and TRBJ2-7 for the parts outside the CDR3, the full variable domain is KAGVTQTPRYLIKTRGQQVTLSCSPISGHRSVSWYQQTPGQGLQFLFEYFSETQRNKGNFPGRFSGRQFSNSRSEMNVSTLELGDSALYLCASSLMAGSGFYEQYFGPGTRLTVT.

The chain is built from TRBV10-3 and TRBJ2-1; 9 bases match TRBD1. The trim removed 6 bases at V and 5 bases at J, leaving 5 bases unmatched. The CDR3 consists of 14 residues. The germline V gene has CDR1 ENHRY and CDR2 SYGVKD. The DNA of the CDR3 is TGTGCCATCAGAGGGACAGGGATCAACAATGAGCAGTTCTTC. Translating gives CAIRGTGINNEQFF.

The sample holds one count of this clone. The chain recombines TRBV3-1 (or the pseudogene TRBV3-2) with TRBJ1-5; 12 bases are shared with TRBD1. The CDR3 extends over 16 amino acids. The V gene end was trimmed by 4 bases and the J gene end by 5 bases; junction bases not matched to a gene: 6. The germline CDR1 and CDR2 sequences are LGHDT and YNNKEL (reference sequence). Here the CDR3 DNA reads TGTGCCAGCAGCCTAGGTGGGACAGGGGGCCATCAGCCCCAGCATTTT. Translated: CASSLGGTGGHQPQHF.

The CDR3 DNA reads as TGTGCCAGCAGTTACGGGACAGGGCAAGAGACCCAGTACTTC. Translating gives CASSYGTGQETQYF. V gene TRBV5-4 combines with J gene TRBJ2-5, with TRBD1 identical over 9 bases. The CDR3 spans 14 residues. Germline V gene sequence: CDR1 SGHNT, CDR2 YYREEE (reference sequence). The ends lost 5 bases at V and 2 bases at J; junction bases unmatched: 4.

The chain joins TRBV9 to TRBJ1-6; 8 bases fit TRBD1. The CDR3 is 16 residues long. The V and J ends lost 3 bases and 6 bases, in that order; junction bases with no gene match: 8. Germline CDR1 reads SGDLS; CDR2 reads YYNGEE. DNA for the CDR3: TGTGCCAGCAGCGCAAATCCGACAGGGGTTAATTCACCCCTCCACTTT. As protein: CASSANPTGVNSPLHF. Full variable domain (missing parts from reference TRBV9 and TRBJ1-6): DSGVTQTPKHLITATGQRVTLRCSPRSGDLSVYWYQQSLDQGLQFLIQYYNGEERAKGNILERFSAQQFPDLHSELNLSSLELGDSALYFCASSANPTGVNSPLHFGNGTRLTVT.

The rearrangement uses TRBV5-4 and TRBJ2-1; TRBD2 matches at 7 bases. The CDR3 is made up of 18 amino acids. V gave up 2 bases and J gave up 4 bases; unmatched junction bases: 15. Germline V gene sequence: CDR1 SGHNT, CDR2 YYREEE (reference sequence). As DNA, the CDR3 is TGTGCCAGCAGCTTACTGGTCTTTCGGGGGGTGTCTTACAATGAGCAGTTCTTC. It codes for CASSLLVFRGVSYNEQFF.